This T cell receptor beta chain is drawn from a study of CD8+ T cells in alopecia areata. Study-wide background: Administration of oral tofacitinib to treated patients was at 5 to 10 mg twice daily.

The germline V gene encodes CDR1 SGHVS and CDR2 FNYEAQ. CDR3 length equals 14 residues. Trimming shortened V by 4 bases and J by 7 bases, and 17 bases separated the two germline ends. Extracted RNA was reverse transcribed, and the resulting cDNA served as sequencing template. Clones were sequenced by immunoSEQ multiplex PCR, and TCRdb holds only the in-frame ones, with some missing. The table includes some 170,000 clones, roughly 63% detected once. This TCR was recovered from a human donor with alopecia areata. The sample was CD4+ T cells sorted from blood, taken at week 0. The chain couples TRBV7-6 to TRBJ2-7, with D possibly matching TRBD2 (5 bases). Here the CDR3 DNA reads TGTGCCAGCAGCTCCGCCGGGTCCGGGAAGGAGCAGTACTTC. Its translation is CASSSAGSGKEQYF.